Presented here are 22 T cell receptor beta chains from one specimen sequenced in a study of human T cells and chemical hapten exposure (dated by TCRdb to the early 2020s). The time point label, as the study defines it: healthy volunteer bleed at 2 weeks. Unfractionated whole blood was collected in Tempus Blood RNA tubes, and total RNA was extracted from that blood. The method was RACE. Sequenced using a NextSeq 500. Through fastp at Q25 and MiXCR, TCRdb rebuilt clones from the public reads, retaining in-frame beta chains. CDR3 protein duplicates are merged, each entry listing the most common genes and DNA. The sample data list about 93,000 distinct CDR3 sequences, and about 10% of these were observed just once. Jointly, the top ten make up 2.9% of the sample. The sample consisted of whole blood. The receptors here all came from a female donor in good health. Some clones in this sample may be carry-over from other donors' samples.

The table lists this clonotype with a few counts. Sequence at one end of the junction differs from germline and may be a read error. V gene TRBV4-3 combines with J gene TRBJ2-2; perhaps TRBD1 as D (6 bases). CDR3 length equals 17 residues. Germline lookup yields CDR1 LGHNA and CDR2 YSLEER. The DNA for the CDR3 is TGTGCCAGCCGCTTACTGTTCACAGGGTCGGGGACCGGGGAGCTGTTTTTT. It encodes CASRLLFTGSGTGELFF.

The chain has TRBV10-3 and TRBJ2-2; 10 nucleotides line up with TRBD2. The CDR3 extends over 18 amino acids. Unmatched junction bases numbered 8, after V lost 4 bases and J lost 0 bases. The germline CDR1 and CDR2 sequences are ENHRY and SYGVKD. The CDR3 region is CAISGTSGGVANTGELFF. The CDR3 bases are TGTGCCATCAGTGGGACTAGCGGAGGAGTCGCGAACACCGGGGAGCTGTTTTTT.

The sample holds a few counts of this clonotype. This chain joins TRBV29-1 and TRBJ2-7; TRBD2 is a possible D gene (5 bases). V lost 3 bases to trimming and J lost 0 bases, with 15 bases between them. From germline, CDR1 is SQVTM and CDR2 ANQGSEA. The CDR3 runs 15 residues. CDR3 nucleotide sequence: TGCAGCGTTGACCTCGCGGGCGGCCACTCCTACGAGCAGTACTTC. It specifies CSVDLAGGHSYEQYF.

In its sample, this clonotype was seen a few times. This chain links TRBV13 with TRBJ2-1; D is perhaps TRBD1 or TRBD2 (6 bases each). Germline lookup yields CDR1 PRHDT and CDR2 FYEKMQ (reference sequence). The CDR3 loop spans 16 amino acids. Trimming shortened V by 4 bases and J by 5 bases, and 18 bases separated the two germline ends. As DNA, the CDR3 is TGTGCCAGCAGCTCTTCAGTGGGGGGCGCCCACAATGAGCAGTTCTTC. Its translation is CASSSSVGGAHNEQFF.

The chain is built from TRBV28 and TRBJ2-7; D possibly matches TRBD1 or TRBD2 (5 bases each). CDR1 and CDR2 (germline): MDHEN, SYDVKM. The germline V and J ends were trimmed by 5 bases and 0 bases, with 11 bases remaining between them. The CDR3 consists of 14 residues. The CDR3 DNA reads TGTGCCAGCAGTGGGGACCTTAGCTCCTACGAGCAGTACTTC. It codes for CASSGDLSSYEQYF.

This clonotype was seen repeatedly, ten times or more. Here the CDR3 DNA reads TGTGCCAGCAGCTTAGGACTCGTCTACGAGCAGTACTTC. Encoded protein: CASSLGLVYEQYF. This sequence joins TRBV7-2 and TRBJ2-7, with unresolved D. This CDR3 comprises 13 residues. Deletions cut 1 base from V and 3 bases from J, with 7 bases between. Germline-derived CDR1 and CDR2 are SGHTA and FQGNSA. Variable domain in full (rest from reference TRBV7-2 and TRBJ2-7): GAGVSQSPSNKVTEKGKDVELRCDPISGHTALYWYRQSLGQGLEFLIYFQGNSAPDKSGLPSDRFSAERTGGSVSTLTIQRTQQEDSAVYLCASSLGLVYEQYFGPGTRLTVT.

V and J are TRBV29-1 and TRBJ2-5; weak D call: TRBD1 (6 bases). CDR3 size: 15 residues. V was shortened by 6 bases and J by 4 bases, with 21 bases between the two germline ends. Germline V gives CDR1 SQVTM, CDR2 ANQGSEA. This CDR3 reads CSVNPRQARGETQYF. The DNA for the CDR3 is TGCAGCGTCAATCCTCGACAGGCCCGGGGAGAGACCCAGTACTTC.

This clonotype was seen a few times. This chain joins TRBV28 and TRBJ1-5; no clear D. The CDR3 runs 16 residues. Looked up from germline, CDR1 is MDHEN and CDR2 is SYDVKM. V shed 6 bases and J shed 1 base, with 16 bases lying between them. The DNA of the CDR3 is TGTGCCAGCAGCAACCCCCGGATGGGGAGCAATCAGCCCCAGCATTTT. Protein sequence: CASSNPRMGSNQPQHF.

J is TRBJ2-2 and V is TRBV29-1, with D tentatively TRBD2 (6 bases). From germline, CDR1 is SQVTM and CDR2 ANQGSEA. The CDR3 is made up of 15 amino acids. With 3 bases removed from V and 7 bases from J, the gap between germline ends came to 18 bases. The CDR3 loop reads CSVEGDSGTIGELFF. Here the CDR3 DNA reads TGCAGCGTTGAGGGCGATAGCGGTACAATCGGGGAGCTGTTTTTT.

This clonotype was counted ten times or more. The J gene is TRBJ2-1, the V gene TRBV6-2 or TRBV6-3; the D gene is possibly TRBD2 (5 bases). Germline V gene sequence: CDR1 MNHEY, CDR2 SVGEGT. This CDR3 comprises 14 residues. Trimming took 4 bases from V and 8 from J, leaving 15 bases between them. The CDR3 here is CASSSGPAVDEQFF. CDR3 bases: TGTGCCAGCAGTTCCGGGCCAGCGGTGGATGAGCAGTTCTTC.

This clonotype has at least ten counts. The chain couples TRBV5-5 to TRBJ2-2; possibly TRBD1 for D (5 bases). The germline V and J ends were trimmed by 0 bases and 6 bases, with 12 bases remaining between them. CDR3 length equals 15 residues. Germline CDR1 and CDR2: SGHKS and YYEKEE (reference sequence). The CDR3 protein is CASSLGREGAGELFF. CDR3 bases: TGTGCCAGCAGCTTGGGCAGGGAAGGGGCCGGGGAGCTGTTTTTT.

This chain links TRBV9 with TRBJ1-5, with 7 bases fitting TRBD1. The CDR3 has 16 residues. CDR1 SGDLS and CDR2 YYNGEE come from the germline V gene. The V segment lost 4 bases and the J segment 1 base; nucleotides outside the gene matches: 8. The CDR3 here is CASSPGGRGSNQPQHF. The CDR3 bases are TGTGCCAGCAGCCCAGGGGGAAGGGGAAGCAATCAGCCCCAGCATTTT. The variable domain in full, completed from reference TRBV9 and TRBJ1-5, reads DSGVTQTPKHLITATGQRVTLRCSPRSGDLSVYWYQQSLDQGLQFLIQYYNGEERAKGNILERFSAQQFPDLHSELNLSSLELGDSALYFCASSPGGRGSNQPQHFGDGTRLSIL.

The rearrangement links TRBV6-2 or TRBV6-3 to TRBJ1-4; D gene ambiguous. This CDR3 is built from 16 residues. Germline loops: CDR1 MNHEY, CDR2 SVGEGT. V lost 0 bases and J 8 bases, leaving 16 bases between the germline ends. As DNA, the CDR3 is TGTGCCAGCAGTTACTCGAAAGGGCCCGGCCGGGAAAAACTGTTTTTT. This codes for CASSYSKGPGREKLFF.

This clonotype was observed a few times. V gene TRBV4-1 combines with J gene TRBJ1-4; perhaps TRBD1 as D (5 bases). The CDR3 length is 15 residues. V lost 1 base and J lost 2, with 8 bases in between. The V gene's germline CDR1 is MGHRA and CDR2 YSYEKL. The chain's CDR3 is CASSQVGVTNEKLFF. The CDR3 bases are TGCGCCAGCAGCCAAGTAGGGGTTACTAATGAAAAACTGTTTTTT.

This clonotype was observed a handful of times. The rearrangement uses TRBV20-1 and TRBJ1-6; D is unclear. The V and J ends lost 6 bases and 1 base respectively, with 10 bases between them. The CDR3 runs 14 residues. CDR1 and CDR2 (germline): DFQATT, SNEGSKA (reference sequence). CDR3 coding DNA: TGCAGTGCCGGGTCGGGGTCCTATAATTCACCCCTCCACTTT. Protein: CSAGSGSYNSPLHF.

This clonotype was found many times. The chain has TRBV6-1 and TRBJ1-1; the D gene is possibly TRBD1 (5 bases). The CDR3 has 13 residues. Germline CDR1 reads MNHNS; CDR2 reads SASEGT. The V and J ends lost 4 bases and 7 bases respectively, with 13 bases between them. This chain's CDR3 is CASSGSGLSEAFF. The CDR3, as DNA: TGTGCCAGCAGTGGTTCAGGGCTTAGTGAAGCTTTCTTT.

This rearrangement joins TRBV3-2 to TRBJ1-5; the table's TRBD1 call for D was not verified on the DNA. TRBV3-2 is a recognized pseudogene. The CDR3 is 14 residues long. The CDR3 DNA reads TGTGCCAGCAGACCGACAGTCTCAAATCAGCCCCAGCATTTT. Amino acid sequence: CASRPTVSNQPQHF.

The chain carries TRBV28 and TRBJ2-6; D is unclear. V lost 7 bases and J lost 2, with 9 bases in between. Germline lookup yields CDR1 MDHEN and CDR2 SYDVKM. The CDR3 has 14 residues. The chain's CDR3 is CASTESTGANVLTF. CDR3 DNA: TGTGCCAGCACCGAGTCTACTGGGGCCAACGTCCTGACTTTC.

The chain carries TRBV25-1 and TRBJ2-7; the match to TRBD2 covers 7 bases. Germline values: CDR1 MGHDK, CDR2 SYGVNS. CDR3 length: 14 residues. Germline trimming cut 3 bases from V and 0 bases from J; bases unmatched to any gene: 2. CDR3 nucleotides: TGTGCCAGCAGTGATTGGGGGGGCTCCTACGAGCAGTACTTC. It is translated as CASSDWGGSYEQYF.

In this sample, this clonotype turned up a few times. This sequence joins TRBV5-1 and TRBJ2-7; no clear D. The CDR3 spans 12 residues. V lost 2 bases, J lost 9 bases, and 12 bases lay in between. Per germline, CDR1 SGHRS and CDR2 YFSETQ. This CDR3 reads CASSLHGEGQYF. Here the CDR3 DNA reads TGCGCCAGCAGCTTACACGGCGAAGGGCAGTACTTC.

This clonotype showed up just a few times. The chain employs TRBV28 and TRBJ1-4; D not resolved. The ends were cut back, 3 bases at V and 0 bases at J, with 5 bases in the middle. Germline CDR1 reads MDHEN; CDR2 reads SYDVKM. CDR3 size: 14 residues. The CDR3 nucleotides read TGTGCCAGCAGTTTTCCAGCAACTAATGAAAAACTGTTTTTT. Translated, it gives CASSFPATNEKLFF.

Ten or more counts support this clonotype. This chain uses TRBV12-3 or TRBV12-4 with TRBJ2-3, with 10 bases fitting TRBD2. The CDR3 extends over 19 amino acids. With 6 bases clipped from V and 4 bases from J, the junction kept 19 bases outside the gene matches. The CDR3 bases are TGTGCCAGCAGCCGACCCTGGGATTACCTAGCGGGAGTTTCAGATACGCAGTATTTT. Translating it yields CASSRPWDYLAGVSDTQYF.